This TCR beta chain was captured in a study of CD8 T cells in Susac syndrome. Study-wide points: That the number of individuals in its TCR sequencing and HLA analysis was relatively small was acknowledged by the study.

It was treatment-naive patients with stable or active relapsing-remitting disease who made up the multiple sclerosis controls. Negative magnetic isolation gave CD8+ and CD4+ cells; FACS enriched CD8+ TEMRA. There are 13 residues in the CDR3. With V trimmed by 5 bases and J by 10 bases, 10 bases remained unmatched. Germline V gene sequence: CDR1 MNHEY, CDR2 SVGAGI. The RNA, about 0.5 to 1 ug, was put through reverse transcription using random hexamers. With immunoSEQ multiplex PCR, TCR beta CDR3 was amplified across 54 Vbeta and 13 Jbeta. TCRdb recomputed calls from the immunoSEQ multiplex PCR reads with MiXCR, one row per CDR3 protein. The sample has around 230,000 distinct CDR3 sequences; 95% are singletons. As concerns this clonotype: Its matching antigen is unknown.

The sequence was collected from a human donor with multiple sclerosis. Sample: CD4+ T cells from PBMCs. The rearrangement joins TRBV6-5 to TRBJ1-1; 7 bases line up with TRBD1. The CDR3 DNA follows: TGTGCCAGCAGTGGGGGACAGAAAAGGGGAGCTTTCTTT. The encoded protein is CASSGGQKRGAFF.